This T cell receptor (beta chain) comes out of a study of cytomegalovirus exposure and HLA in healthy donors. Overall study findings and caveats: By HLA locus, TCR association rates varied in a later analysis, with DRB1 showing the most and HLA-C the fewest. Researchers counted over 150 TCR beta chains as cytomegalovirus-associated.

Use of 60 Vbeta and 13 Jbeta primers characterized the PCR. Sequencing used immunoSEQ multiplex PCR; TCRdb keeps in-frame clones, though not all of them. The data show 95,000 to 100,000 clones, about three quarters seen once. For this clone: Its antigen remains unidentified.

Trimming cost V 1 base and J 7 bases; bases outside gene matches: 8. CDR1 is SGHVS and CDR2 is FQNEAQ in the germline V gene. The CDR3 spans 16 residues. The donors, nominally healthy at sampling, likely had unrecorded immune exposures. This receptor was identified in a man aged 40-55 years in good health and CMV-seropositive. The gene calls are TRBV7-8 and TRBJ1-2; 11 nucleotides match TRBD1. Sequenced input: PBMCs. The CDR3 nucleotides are TGTGCCAGCAGCTTAGTTTCCGGACAGGGGGCGGGTGGCTACACCTTC. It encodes CASSLVSGQGAGGYTF.